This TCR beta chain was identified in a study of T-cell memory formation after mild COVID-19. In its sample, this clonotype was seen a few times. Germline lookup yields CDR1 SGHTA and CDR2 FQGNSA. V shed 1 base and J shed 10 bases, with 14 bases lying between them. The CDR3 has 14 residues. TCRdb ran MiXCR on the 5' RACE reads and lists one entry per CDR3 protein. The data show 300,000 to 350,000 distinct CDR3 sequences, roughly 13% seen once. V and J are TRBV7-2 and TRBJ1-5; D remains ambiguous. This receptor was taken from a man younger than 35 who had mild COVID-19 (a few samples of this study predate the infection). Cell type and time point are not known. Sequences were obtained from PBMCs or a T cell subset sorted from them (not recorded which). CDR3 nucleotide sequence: TGTGCCAGCAGCTTAGAGGCTGGCCCGGGTCCCCAGCATTTT. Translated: CASSLEAGPGPQHF.